One T cell receptor beta chain is described in this entry. The table lists this clone with a count of one. This receptor's antigen is unknown. No base quality values were provided; no much bigger clone lies one nucleotide off. This sample was included in a study of blood T cell repertoires in COVID-19 (dated by TCRdb to the early 2020s). For the study in its entirety: Samples from collaborators originated in the United States, Italy and Spain and spanned both the acute and convalescent phases of COVID-19. Samples were obtained from the ongoing ImmuneRACE study (first 160 participants) and from approximately 1,200 subjects provided by 6 global collaborators. A de-identified subject ID, COVID-19 status, age in years and sex were almost always included in the sample metadata. The repertoires were made available in a free public database intended to serve as a resource for research on the immune response to SARS-CoV-2. The dataset comprised deeply sampled blood TCRbeta repertoires from subjects exposed to, actively infected with, or recovered from COVID-19. HLA class I and class II types, where available, came from metadata supplied by the sample provider rather than from assay-based typing. The prospective study material was composed of cDNA or gDNA derived from T cells, B-cell-depleted T cells, or PBMCs. Broad study findings and their caveats: The amount of clinical and demographic metadata varied by source and participant and was provided uncurated.

At the junction V is shortened by 4 bases and J by 3 bases; bases outside the gene matches: 7. The germline V gene sets CDR1 to SGHRS and CDR2 to YFSETQ. Counted from cysteine to phenylalanine, this CDR3 has 15 amino acids. Only the CDR3 DNA stays, 45 bases, in frame from base 1. Each collaborating institution followed its own protocols to collect whole blood in K2EDTA tubes. For TCRbeta analysis, collaborator samples were shipped as frozen whole blood, as isolated PBMCs, or as DNA extracted from either sample type. TCRbeta CDR3 regions were amplified from genomic DNA using the immunoSEQ Assay, a bias-controlled multiplex PCR. In the paper's pipeline: The number of nucleated cells in each sample was estimated by amplification of reference gene primers within the assay. To quantify the absolute abundance of each unique TCRbeta CDR3 rearrangement, sequence reads were collapsed and filtered. For each sample, productive Simpson clonality was calculated as the square root of Simpson's diversity index over productive rearrangements. What TCRdb holds here is the immuneACCESS table cut down to in-frame rearrangements. Part of the clones is not present; checked against another copy, under half of the missing clones reflect an unresolved V gene, and the others are unexplained. D and trimming were read from the DNA, whereas the V and J calls and clone size are those reported in that table. For this sample the table gives fewer than 250,000 clones, of which about 86% were detected only once. Roughly 8% of the sample belongs to the ten largest clones.

The receptor comes from a woman aged 45 to 65 with acute or convalescent COVID-19. The chain employs TRBV5-1 and TRBJ2-5; 9 central nucleotides agree with TRBD1. The sample was peripheral blood. The nucleotide sequence reads TGCGCCAGCAGCGTAGAGACAGGGGGAAAAGAGACCCAGTACTTC. Translation gives CASSVETGGKETQYF.